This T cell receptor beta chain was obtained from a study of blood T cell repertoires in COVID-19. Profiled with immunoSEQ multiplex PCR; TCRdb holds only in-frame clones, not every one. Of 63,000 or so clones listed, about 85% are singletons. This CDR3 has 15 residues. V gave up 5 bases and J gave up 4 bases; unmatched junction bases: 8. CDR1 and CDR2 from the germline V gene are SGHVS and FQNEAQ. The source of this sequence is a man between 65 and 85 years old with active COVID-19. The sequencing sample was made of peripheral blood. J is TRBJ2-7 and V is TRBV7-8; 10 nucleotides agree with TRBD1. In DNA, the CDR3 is TGTGCCAGCAGCCCTGCGGGACAGGGGCCGTACGAGCAGTACTTC. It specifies CASSPAGQGPYEQYF.